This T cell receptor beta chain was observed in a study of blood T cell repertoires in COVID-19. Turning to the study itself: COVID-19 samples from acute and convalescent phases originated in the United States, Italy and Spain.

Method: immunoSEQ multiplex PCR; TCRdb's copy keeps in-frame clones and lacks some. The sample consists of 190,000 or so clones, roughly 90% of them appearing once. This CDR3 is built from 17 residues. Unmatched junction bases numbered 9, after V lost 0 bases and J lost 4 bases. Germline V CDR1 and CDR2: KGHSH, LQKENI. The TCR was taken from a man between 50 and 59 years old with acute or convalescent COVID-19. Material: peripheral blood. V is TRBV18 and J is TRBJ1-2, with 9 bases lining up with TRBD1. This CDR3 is CASSPPNRGQDGYGYTF. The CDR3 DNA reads TGTGCCAGCTCACCACCGAACAGGGGGCAAGACGGCTATGGCTACACCTTC.